The 16 T cell receptor beta chains reported below all come from one sample, sequenced in a study of human T cells and chemical hapten exposure. MiXCR, run by TCRdb on the RACE reads, gives a single entry per CDR3 protein. The sample has about 360,000 distinct CDR3 sequences, roughly 6.9% seen once; the top ten hold approximately 8.9%. Time point given: patch test 1, 2 weeks after DPC sensitization. Treatment here: therapeutic diphenylcyclopropenone sensitization with weekly scalp DPC. The source was whole blood, collected in connection with sensitization to the hapten diphenylcyclopropenone (DPC). Receptors were obtained from a woman aged 18-29 years with alopecia areata. Some clones in this sample may be carry-over from other donors' samples.

This clonotype was observed a few times. The chain links TRBV14 to TRBJ2-1, with 9 bases matching TRBD2. Trimming at V came to 3 bases and at J to 9 bases, leaving 18 bases not matched to a gene. This CDR3 region has 18 residues. Germline V gives CDR1 SGHDN, CDR2 FVKESK. The CDR3 coding sequence is TGTGCCAGCAGCCATCTACAACGGGCTAGCGGGGTCGCCGGTGAGCAGTTCTTC. Encoded protein: CASSHLQRASGVAGEQFF.

This clonotype was picked up many times. As DNA, the CDR3 is TGTGCCAGCAGTTTAGGGGGGGACGGTGAGCAGTTCTTC. Protein: CASSLGGDGEQFF. This sequence joins TRBV12-3 or TRBV12-4 and TRBJ2-1, with D possibly being TRBD2 (6 bases). CDR3 length: 13 residues. The ends were cut back, 1 base at V and 9 bases at J, with 10 bases in the middle.

This clonotype was detected ten times or more. This chain uses TRBV20-1 with TRBJ1-1; TRBD1 agrees at 7 bases. Germline V lookup: CDR1 DFQATT, CDR2 SNEGSKA (reference sequence). The ends lost 4 bases at V and 4 bases at J; junction bases unmatched: 9. CDR3 size: 14 residues. The CDR3 reads CSANDRVGRTEAFF. For the CDR3, the DNA is TGCAGTGCTAATGACAGGGTCGGACGCACTGAAGCTTTCTTT.

The V call is TRBV12-5, the J call TRBJ1-6, with D maybe TRBD1 (5 bases). Per germline, CDR1 LGHNT and CDR2 FRNRAP. V was trimmed by 1 base and J by 5 bases, leaving 9 bases between them. The CDR3 runs to 15 residues. The CDR3 reads CASGLGQIDNSPLHF. Here the CDR3 DNA reads TGTGCTAGTGGTTTGGGACAGATAGATAATTCACCCCTCCACTTT.

This clonotype was recorded many times. CDR3 sequence reads: CASSLGQGSTGELFF. The CDR3 DNA follows: TGCGCCAGCAGCCTGGGACAGGGATCCACCGGGGAGCTGTTTTTT. This chain connects TRBV5-1 to TRBJ2-2; TRBD1 aligns across 9 bases. The CDR3 runs to 15 residues. V lost 4 bases, J lost 4 bases, and 5 bases stayed unmatched. Germline V lookup: CDR1 SGHRS, CDR2 YFSETQ.

This clonotype was detected only a few times. V usage is TRBV11-2 and J usage is TRBJ1-1; 7 bases are shared with TRBD1. Germline V gene data show CDR1 as SGHAT and CDR2 as FQNNGV. The CDR3 is made up of 15 amino acids. The J segment lost 0 bases and the V segment lost 4 bases, leaving 5 bases of the junction unmatched. CDR3 protein: CASSSTGTVNTEAFF. CDR3 coding DNA: TGTGCCAGCAGCTCCACCGGGACAGTGAACACTGAAGCTTTCTTT.

The rearrangement uses TRBV3-1 and TRBJ1-3; 12 nucleotides line up with TRBD1. Germline V gene lookup returns CDR1 LGHDT and CDR2 YNNKEL (reference sequence). V lost 6 bases, J lost 1 base, and 4 bases stayed unmatched. The CDR3 contains 16 residues. The DNA of the CDR3 is TGTGCCAGCAGGTTGGGACAGGGGGCTTCTGGAAACACCATATATTTT. This translates into CASRLGQGASGNTIYF.

The gene calls are TRBV29-1 and TRBJ1-1; 7 bases match TRBD1. The germline gives CDR1 SQVTM, CDR2 ANQGSEA. Trimming cost V 5 bases and J 11 bases; bases outside gene matches: 17. The CDR3 runs to 14 residues. The CDR3: CSVFRQGSSGTAFF. CDR3 DNA sequence: TGCAGCGTTTTTAGACAGGGCTCGTCCGGTACGGCTTTCTTT.

This clonotype was detected ten times or more. This chain connects TRBV7-2 to TRBJ1-3; D gene uncertain. With 4 bases removed from V and 2 bases from J, the gap between germline ends came to 6 bases. The CDR3 is made up of 13 amino acids. Looked up from germline, CDR1 is SGHTA and CDR2 is FQGNSA. The CDR3 coding sequence is TGTGCCAGCAGCTCGACTGCTGGAAACACCATATATTTT. This sequence encodes CASSSTAGNTIYF.

This chain links TRBV2 with TRBJ2-3, with D perhaps matching TRBD2 (6 bases). This CDR3 has 16 residues. Trimming removed 2 bases at V and 0 bases at J, with 12 bases between. The germline V gene encodes CDR1 SNHLY and CDR2 FYNNEI. This chain's CDR3 is CASSEWERASTDTQYF. For the CDR3, the DNA is TGTGCCAGCAGTGAATGGGAGCGGGCCAGCACAGATACGCAGTATTTT.

Many counts were recorded for this clonotype. J is TRBJ1-3 and V is TRBV7-8, with a tentative D call TRBD1 (6 bases). Trimming took 1 base from V and 0 from J, leaving 7 bases between them. Per the germline V gene, CDR1 is SGHVS and CDR2 is FQNEAQ. The CDR3 length is 15 residues. CDR3 sequence (DNA): TGTGCCAGCAGCTTAGACAGGGTCTCTGGAAACACCATATATTTT. Residues: CASSLDRVSGNTIYF.

This chain links TRBV7-9 with TRBJ1-5; perhaps TRBD1 as D (6 bases). Germline assignment: CDR1 SEHNR and CDR2 FQNEAQ (reference sequence). Trimming took off 1 base at V and 7 bases at J, with 11 bases between the two ends. The CDR3 length is 14 residues. CDR3: CASSLVGGGQPQHF. The CDR3 DNA sequence: TGTGCCAGCAGCTTAGTGGGGGGCGGACAGCCCCAGCATTTT.

Only a few counts were recorded for this clonotype. This rearrangement joins TRBV6-2 or TRBV6-3 to TRBJ1-1; 8 bases are shared with TRBD1. V was pared by 3 bases and J by 4 bases, with 4 bases of the junction left unmatched. This CDR3 contains 14 residues. The germline gives CDR1 MNHEY, CDR2 SVGEGT. DNA of the CDR3: TGTGCCAGCAGTTATCCCACAGGGGGCACTGAAGCTTTCTTT. This encodes CASSYPTGGTEAFF.

This clonotype has only a few counts. The J gene is TRBJ2-7, the V gene TRBV4-3; tentatively, D is TRBD1 (5 bases). Germline V CDR1 and CDR2: LGHNA, YSLEER. The CDR3 length is 17 residues. The ends were cut back, 3 bases at V and 2 bases at J, with 20 bases in the middle. The CDR3, as DNA: TGCGCCAGCAGCCACAAAGGTAACTTGAAGGGGACCTACGAGCAGTACTTC. Translating it yields CASSHKGNLKGTYEQYF.

CDR3 in DNA: TGTGCCAGCAGCTCGATCTACAGGGACAATGAGCAGTTCTTC. This translates into CASSSIYRDNEQFF. The rearrangement uses TRBV7-9 and TRBJ2-1; weak D call: TRBD1 (6 bases). The germline CDR1 and CDR2 sequences are SEHNR and FQNEAQ (reference sequence). Trimming shortened V by 4 bases and J by 5 bases, and 12 bases separated the two germline ends. This CDR3 is built from 14 residues.

This clonotype was picked up a small number of times. This sequence joins TRBV7-9 and TRBJ2-7, with TRBD2 identical over 9 bases. Germline lookup yields CDR1 SEHNR and CDR2 FQNEAQ (reference sequence). The ends lost 0 bases at V and 2 bases at J; junction bases unmatched: 5. There are 16 residues in the CDR3. The CDR3 reads CASSLALASGTYEQYF. DNA of the CDR3: TGTGCCAGCAGCTTAGCGCTGGCTAGCGGGACCTACGAGCAGTACTTC.